This T cell receptor beta chain was identified during a study of OX40 agonist ivuxolimab in advanced cancers. Across the whole study: In three patients, partial responses were observed, one with hepatocellular carcinoma and two with cutaneous melanoma.

Generated by immunoSEQ multiplex PCR, the TCRdb table keeps only in-frame clones and is missing some. The table includes approximately 94,000 clones, 91% detected once. The CDR3 spans 16 residues. CDR1 and CDR2 (germline): SGHDT, YYEEEE. The J segment lost 6 bases and the V segment lost 0 bases, leaving 5 bases of the junction unmatched. The chain joins TRBV5-6 to TRBJ1-5, with 11 nucleotides matching TRBD1. The sequences come from CD4+ or CD8+ T cells sorted from blood, collected in a trial of the OX40 agonist ivuxolimab. This receptor was taken from an adult with an advanced solid tumor such as melanoma, head and neck, liver or kidney cancer. In DNA, the CDR3 is TGTGCCAGCAGCTTGGGGACAGGGGGCTCGGGTCAGCCCCAGCATTTT. Protein sequence: CASSLGTGGSGQPQHF. Looking up the rest from reference TRBV5-6 and TRBJ1-5 gives the full variable domain: DAGVTQSPTHLIKTRGQQVTLRCSPKSGHDTVSWYQQALGQGPQFIFQYYEEEERQRGNFPDRFSGHQFPNYSSELNVNALLLGDSALYLCASSLGTGGSGQPQHFGDGTRLSIL.